The next 24 T cell receptor beta chains were all read from a single sample in a study of blood T cell repertoires in COVID-19. Sequencing was performed with immunoSEQ multiplex PCR; in TCRdb, only in-frame clones are kept and a portion is missing. The table lists around 100,000 clones, more than 70% of them singletons. The specimen was peripheral blood. The receptors stem from an elderly woman in a cohort sampled during active COVID-19.

In this sample, this clone turned up once. The genes are TRBV27 and TRBJ2-1; TRBD2 agrees at 11 bases. The CDR3 totals 18 residues. V was pared by 0 bases and J by 8 bases, with 12 bases of the junction left unmatched. Germline V gene data show CDR1 as MNHEY and CDR2 as SMNVEV (reference sequence). The CDR3 nucleotides read TGTGCCAGCAGTTTATCCACAAGAACTAGCGGGAGATTCGATGAGCAGTTCTTC. The encoded protein is CASSLSTRTSGRFDEQFF.

The chain joins TRBV12-3 or TRBV12-4 to TRBJ2-2, with D unclear. V lost 10 bases to trimming and J lost 0 bases, with 9 bases between them. This CDR3 region has 13 residues. CDR3 DNA sequence: TGTGCCATCCGATACACGAACACCGGGGAGCTGTTTTTT. Amino acid sequence: CAIRYTNTGELFF.

The gene calls are TRBV11-2 and TRBJ1-1; 7 bases line up with TRBD1. Trimming took 2 bases from V and 4 from J; bases not matched to a gene: 4. CDR1 SGHAT and CDR2 FQNNGV come from the germline V gene. The CDR3 covers 14 residues. The CDR3 here is CASSLSPGGTEAFF. CDR3 in DNA: TGTGCCAGCAGCTTAAGCCCAGGGGGCACTGAAGCTTTCTTT.

The chain uses TRBV27 and TRBJ2-5; weak D call: TRBD1 (5 bases). The germline V and J ends were trimmed by 6 bases and 5 bases, with 13 bases remaining between them. The V gene's germline CDR1 is MNHEY and CDR2 SMNVEV (reference sequence). The CDR3 consists of 13 residues. CDR3 protein: CASRGHARETQYF. CDR3 bases: TGTGCCAGCAGGGGGCATGCTAGGGAGACCCAGTACTTC.

The chain is built from TRBV18 and TRBJ1-1; TRBD1 is a possible D gene (6 bases). There are 15 residues in the CDR3. Trimming shortened V by 0 bases and J by 1 base, and 9 bases separated the two germline ends. Germline V lookup: CDR1 KGHSH, CDR2 LQKENI. CDR3 nucleotide sequence: TGTGCCAGCTCACCACCAACAGGGCCGAACACTGAAGCTTTCTTT. Translating gives CASSPPTGPNTEAFF.

This clone occurred once. DNA of the CDR3: TGTGCCACCAGTGGGGAGGCGGAAAGCTCCTACAATGAGCAGTTCTTC. It encodes CATSGEAESSYNEQFF. This chain joins TRBV24-1 and TRBJ2-1; D is perhaps TRBD2 (6 bases). Trimming shortened V by 5 bases and J by 0 bases, and 13 bases separated the two germline ends. The germline gives CDR1 KGHDR, CDR2 SFDVKD. This CDR3 contains 16 residues.

This clone turned up a few times. The V and J genes are TRBV30 and TRBJ1-2; tentatively, D is TRBD1 (6 bases). CDR1 is GTSNPN, CDR2 SVGIG, per germline (reference sequence). Trimming pared 2 bases from V and 5 bases from J, leaving 12 bases between. The CDR3 has 13 amino acids. CDR3 in DNA: TGTGCCTGGAGTTTCGGACAGTCGTATGGCTACACCTTC. Residues: CAWSFGQSYGYTF.

This clone was counted once. The chain uses TRBV7-9 and TRBJ2-3, with 7 bases lining up with TRBD1. Germline CDR1 is SEHNR and CDR2 is FQNEAQ (reference sequence). V lost 3 bases, J lost 4 bases, and 4 bases stayed unmatched. This CDR3 is built from 14 residues. The CDR3 protein is CASSFRTGSDTQYF. The DNA for the CDR3 is TGTGCCAGCAGCTTTCGGACAGGTTCAGATACGCAGTATTTT.

The chain is built from TRBV6-5 and TRBJ2-7; 7 nucleotides align to TRBD1. Germline CDR1 and CDR2: MNHEY and SVGAGI. The V gene end was trimmed by 2 bases and the J gene end by 3 bases; junction bases not matched to a gene: 4. The CDR3 runs 14 residues. For the CDR3, the DNA is TGTGCCAGCAGTTACCAAACAGGGGTCTACGAGCAGTACTTC. This translates into CASSYQTGVYEQYF.

This chain uses TRBV7-9 with TRBJ2-1; D is perhaps TRBD2 (6 bases). The CDR3 length is 16 residues. V was trimmed by 7 bases and J by 4 bases, leaving 20 bases between them. CDR1 is SEHNR and CDR2 is FQNEAQ in the germline V gene (reference sequence). The CDR3: CASKWGGFGEYNEQFF. In DNA, the CDR3 is TGTGCCAGCAAATGGGGAGGCTTCGGGGAGTACAATGAGCAGTTCTTC.

The chain uses TRBV6-1 and TRBJ2-5; 7 nucleotides line up with TRBD1. CDR3 length equals 14 residues. Losses at the gene ends were 3 bases for V and 6 bases for J; bases not matched to a gene: 7. Per the germline V gene, CDR1 is MNHNS and CDR2 is SASEGT. The CDR3 DNA reads TGTGCCAGCAGTGAGACAGGGCCTGGCCAGACCCAGTACTTC. Translation: CASSETGPGQTQYF.

The rearrangement uses TRBV29-1 and TRBJ2-7, with a weak D call TRBD1 (6 bases). V lost 6 bases and J 3 bases, leaving 12 bases between the germline ends. The CDR3 covers 12 residues. Germline V gives CDR1 SQVTM, CDR2 ANQGSEA. The CDR3 reads CSVRDTVYEQYF. In DNA, the CDR3 is TGCAGCGTACGGGACACCGTCTACGAGCAGTACTTC.

The V call is TRBV7-9, the J call TRBJ2-6, with TRBD2 as a possible D gene (6 bases). This CDR3 is 16 amino acids long. The germline gives CDR1 SEHNR, CDR2 FQNEAQ (reference sequence). Trimming took 1 base from V and 4 from J, leaving 11 bases between them. CDR3 region: CASSLEGGAGANVLTF. CDR3 nucleotide sequence: TGTGCCAGCAGCTTAGAAGGAGGGGCCGGGGCCAACGTCCTGACTTTC. The full variable domain, completed using reference TRBV7-9 and TRBJ2-6, is DTGVSQNPRHKITKRGQNVTFRCDPISEHNRLYWYRQTLGQGPEFLTYFQNEAQLEKSRLLSDRFSAERPKGSFSTLEIQRTEQGDSAMYLCASSLEGGAGANVLTFGAGSRLTVL.

The rearrangement links TRBV11-2 to TRBJ2-1; a possible D gene is TRBD2 (6 bases). Germline CDR1 and CDR2: SGHAT and FQNNGV. The germline V and J ends were trimmed by 1 base and 2 bases, with 12 bases remaining between them. The length of the CDR3 is 16 residues. CDR3 loop: CASSLVSSGTYNEQFF. The CDR3 DNA reads TGTGCCAGCAGCTTAGTGAGTAGCGGAACCTACAATGAGCAGTTCTTC. Drawing the rest from reference TRBV11-2 and TRBJ2-1, the complete variable domain is EAGVAQSPRYKIIEKRQSVAFWCNPISGHATLYWYQQILGQGPKLLIQFQNNGVVDDSQLPKDRFSAERLKGVDSTLKIQPAKLEDSAVYLCASSLVSSGTYNEQFFGPGTRLTVL.

The V gene is TRBV5-1, the J gene TRBJ2-7, with TRBD1 as a possible D gene (5 bases). CDR1 is SGHRS and CDR2 is YFSETQ in the germline V gene. V lost 4 bases and J lost 1, with 18 bases in between. CDR3 length: 16 amino acids. This chain's CDR3 is CASSLVEGEGSYEQYF. The CDR3 DNA reads as TGCGCCAGCAGCCTGGTTGAAGGGGAAGGTTCCTACGAGCAGTACTTC.

The chain joins TRBV24-1 to TRBJ1-3; the D is unclear. Trimming cost V 5 bases and J 3 bases, with 10 bases left between them. The CDR3 length is 14 residues. Per germline, CDR1 KGHDR and CDR2 SFDVKD. The CDR3 here is CATSASGIGNTIYF. CDR3 in DNA: TGTGCCACCAGTGCTTCGGGAATTGGAAACACCATATATTTT.

The genes are TRBV19 and TRBJ2-7; possible D gene TRBD1, 9 bases. Germline V CDR1 and CDR2: LNHDA, SQIVND (reference sequence). V was pared by 3 bases and J by 2 bases, with 17 bases between. The CDR3 contains 16 residues. This CDR3 reads CASSIRGGTGPYEQYF. Here the CDR3 DNA reads TGTGCCAGTAGTATCCGGGGGGGGACAGGGCCCTACGAGCAGTACTTC.

The chain employs TRBV5-1 and TRBJ2-6; possibly TRBD1 for D (8 bases). The CDR3 is 17 residues long. Per the germline V gene, CDR1 is SGHRS and CDR2 is YFSETQ. Trimming pared 3 bases from V and 0 bases from J, leaving 13 bases between. In nucleotides, the CDR3 is TGCGCCAGCAGCTCCACAGGGGGGGCCTCTGGGGCCAACGTCCTGACTTTC. Translation gives CASSSTGGASGANVLTF.

The chain couples TRBV28 to TRBJ1-5, with D tentatively TRBD1 (5 bases). V was pared by 7 bases and J by 0 bases, with 19 bases between. CDR3 length: 17 residues. The germline CDR1 and CDR2 sequences are MDHEN and SYDVKM. Here the CDR3 reads CASIPRGRVGSNQPQHF. The CDR3 DNA is TGTGCCAGCATCCCTAGGGGCAGGGTTGGTAGCAATCAGCCCCAGCATTTT.

This chain connects TRBV7-2 to TRBJ1-2; 7 bases are shared with TRBD1. V shed 6 bases, J shed 7 bases, and the junction held 8 bases outside the gene matches. CDR3 size: 13 residues. Germline CDR1 reads SGHTA; CDR2 reads FQGNSA. The CDR3 DNA is TGTGCCAGCAGACCTGACAGGGTTAGTGGCTACACCTTC. This sequence encodes CASRPDRVSGYTF.

The rearrangement links TRBV4-1 to TRBJ2-3; tentatively, D is TRBD2 (9 bases). The CDR3 is 18 residues long. Germline V CDR1 and CDR2: MGHRA, YSYEKL. Trimming removed 4 bases at V and 3 bases at J, with 23 bases between. CDR3 in DNA: TGCGCCAGCAGCCCCCAGGGGGCAGCGGGGGGCCGAACAGATACGCAGTATTTT. It translates to CASSPQGAAGGRTDTQYF.

For the CDR3, the DNA is TGTGCCAGCCTTTCTGGCGGGATAGCCAAAAACATTCAGTACTTC. This codes for CASLSGGIAKNIQYF. The chain joins TRBV28 to TRBJ2-4, with TRBD2 as a possible D gene (6 bases). The CDR3 totals 15 residues. The germline V gene encodes CDR1 MDHEN and CDR2 SYDVKM. V lost 8 bases and J 0 bases, leaving 14 bases between the germline ends.

The rearrangement joins TRBV11-1 to TRBJ2-1; TRBD1 is a possible D gene (6 bases). CDR3 length: 15 amino acids. Germline loops: CDR1 SGHAT, CDR2 FQDESV (reference sequence). Trimming removed 5 bases at V and 5 bases at J, with 16 bases between. Here the CDR3 DNA reads TGTGCCAGCAGCCAAAAGCCAGGGGCTAACAATGAGCAGTTCTTC. It is translated as CASSQKPGANNEQFF.

Comments on this clone: Distinct nucleotide sequences in the sample also encode this CDR3. The V gene is TRBV12-3 or TRBV12-4, the J gene TRBJ1-2; weak D call: TRBD1 (5 bases). The CDR3 sequence is 13 residues long. V was shortened by 3 bases and J by 7 bases, with 12 bases between the two germline ends. For the CDR3, the DNA is TGTGCCAGCAGTTTTGGGCAGGGAGGTGGCTACACCTTC. Its protein is CASSFGQGGGYTF.